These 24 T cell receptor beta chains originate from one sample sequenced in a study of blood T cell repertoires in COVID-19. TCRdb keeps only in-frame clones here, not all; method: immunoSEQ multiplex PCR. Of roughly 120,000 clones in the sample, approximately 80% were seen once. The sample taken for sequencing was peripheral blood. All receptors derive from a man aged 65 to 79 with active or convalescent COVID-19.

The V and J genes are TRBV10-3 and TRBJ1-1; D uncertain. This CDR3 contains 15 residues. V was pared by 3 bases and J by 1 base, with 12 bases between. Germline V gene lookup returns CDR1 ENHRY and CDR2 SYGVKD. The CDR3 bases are TGTGCCATCAGTGAATTTACGGGAACGAACACTGAAGCTTTCTTT. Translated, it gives CAISEFTGTNTEAFF.

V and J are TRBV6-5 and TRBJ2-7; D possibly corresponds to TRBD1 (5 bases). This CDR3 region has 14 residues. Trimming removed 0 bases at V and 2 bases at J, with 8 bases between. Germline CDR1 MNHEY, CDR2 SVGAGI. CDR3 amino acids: CASSYSAGTYEQYF. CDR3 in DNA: TGTGCCAGCAGTTACTCGGCAGGGACCTACGAGCAGTACTTC.

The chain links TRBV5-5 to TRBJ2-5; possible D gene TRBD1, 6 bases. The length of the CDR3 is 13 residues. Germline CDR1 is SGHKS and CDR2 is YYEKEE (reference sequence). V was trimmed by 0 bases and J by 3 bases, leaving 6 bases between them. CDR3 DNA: TGTGCCAGCAGCTTGGACAGGGAAGAGACCCAGTACTTC. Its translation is CASSLDREETQYF.

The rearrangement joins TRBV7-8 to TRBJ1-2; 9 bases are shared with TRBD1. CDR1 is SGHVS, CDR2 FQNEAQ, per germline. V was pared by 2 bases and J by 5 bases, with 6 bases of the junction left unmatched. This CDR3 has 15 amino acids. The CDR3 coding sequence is TGTGCCAGCAGCTTATCGGGACAGGGCCCTTATGGCTACACCTTC. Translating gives CASSLSGQGPYGYTF.

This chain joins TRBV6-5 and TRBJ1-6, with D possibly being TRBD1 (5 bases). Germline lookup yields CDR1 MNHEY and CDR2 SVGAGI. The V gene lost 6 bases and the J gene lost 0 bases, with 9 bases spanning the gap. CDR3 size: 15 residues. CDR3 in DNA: TGTGCCAGCAGAAGACAGAGCTCCTATAATTCACCCCTCCACTTT. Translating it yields CASRRQSSYNSPLHF.

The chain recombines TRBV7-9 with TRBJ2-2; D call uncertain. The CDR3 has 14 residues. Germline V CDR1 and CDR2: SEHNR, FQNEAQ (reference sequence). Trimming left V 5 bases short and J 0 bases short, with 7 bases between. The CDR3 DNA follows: TGTGCCAGCAGCCCCGGGTCGAACACCGGGGAGCTGTTTTTT. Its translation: CASSPGSNTGELFF.

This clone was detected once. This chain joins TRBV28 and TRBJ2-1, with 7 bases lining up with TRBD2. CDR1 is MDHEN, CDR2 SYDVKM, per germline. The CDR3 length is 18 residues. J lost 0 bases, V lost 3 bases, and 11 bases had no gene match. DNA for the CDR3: TGTGCCAGCAGTTTTTCCTTTGAGGCGGGAGCCTCCTACAATGAGCAGTTCTTC. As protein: CASSFSFEAGASYNEQFF.

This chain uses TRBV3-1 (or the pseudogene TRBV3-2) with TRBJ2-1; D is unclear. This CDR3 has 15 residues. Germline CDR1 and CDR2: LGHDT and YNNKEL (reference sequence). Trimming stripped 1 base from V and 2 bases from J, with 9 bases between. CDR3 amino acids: CASSQALIPYNEQFF. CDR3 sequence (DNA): TGTGCCAGCAGCCAAGCGTTAATCCCCTACAATGAGCAGTTCTTC.

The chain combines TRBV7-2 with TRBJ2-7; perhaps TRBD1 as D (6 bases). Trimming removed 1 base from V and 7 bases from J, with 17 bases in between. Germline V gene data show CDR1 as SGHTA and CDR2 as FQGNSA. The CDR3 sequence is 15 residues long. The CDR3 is CASSLEATGPREQYF. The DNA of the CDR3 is TGTGCCAGCAGCTTAGAAGCGACAGGCCCCCGGGAGCAGTACTTC. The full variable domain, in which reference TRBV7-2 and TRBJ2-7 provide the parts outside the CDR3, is GAGVSQSPSNKVTEKGKDVELRCDPISGHTALYWYRQSLGQGLEFLIYFQGNSAPDKSGLPSDRFSAERTGGSVSTLTIQRTQQEDSAVYLCASSLEATGPREQYFGPGTRLTVT.

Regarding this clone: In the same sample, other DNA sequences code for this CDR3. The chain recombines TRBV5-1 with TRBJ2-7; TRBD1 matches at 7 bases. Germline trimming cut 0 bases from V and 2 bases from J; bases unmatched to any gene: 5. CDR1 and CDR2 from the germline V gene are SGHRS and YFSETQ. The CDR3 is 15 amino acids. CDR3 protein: CASSLGGTATYEQYF. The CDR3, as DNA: TGCGCCAGCAGCTTGGGAGGGACAGCCACCTACGAGCAGTACTTC.

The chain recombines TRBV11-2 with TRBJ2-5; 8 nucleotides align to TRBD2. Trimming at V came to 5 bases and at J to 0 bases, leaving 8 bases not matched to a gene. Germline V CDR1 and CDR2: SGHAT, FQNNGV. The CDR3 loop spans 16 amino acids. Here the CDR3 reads CASSPGQRGHQETQYF. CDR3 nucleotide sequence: TGTGCCAGCAGCCCCGGGCAGCGGGGGCACCAAGAGACCCAGTACTTC.

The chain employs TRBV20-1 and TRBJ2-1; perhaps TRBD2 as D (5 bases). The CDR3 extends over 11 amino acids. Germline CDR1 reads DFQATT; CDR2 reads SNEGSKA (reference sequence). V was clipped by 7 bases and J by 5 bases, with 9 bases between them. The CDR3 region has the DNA TGCAGTGTAGCGATCGACAATGAGCAGTTCTTC. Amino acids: CSVAIDNEQFF.

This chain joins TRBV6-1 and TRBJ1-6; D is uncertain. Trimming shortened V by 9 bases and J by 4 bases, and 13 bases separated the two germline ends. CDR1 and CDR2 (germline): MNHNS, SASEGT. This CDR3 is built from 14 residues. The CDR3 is CASSVSGYNSPLHF. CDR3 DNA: TGTGCCAGTTCGGTATCCGGGTATAATTCACCCCTCCACTTT.

DNA for the CDR3: TGCGCCAGCAGCCTCAGGGATGTGGACACTGAAGCTTTCTTT. Protein sequence: CASSLRDVDTEAFF. V gene TRBV5-1 combines with J gene TRBJ1-1, with a tentative D call TRBD1 (5 bases). The V gene lost 4 bases and the J gene lost 3 bases, with 13 bases spanning the gap. The germline V gene has CDR1 SGHRS and CDR2 YFSETQ. The CDR3 contains 14 residues.

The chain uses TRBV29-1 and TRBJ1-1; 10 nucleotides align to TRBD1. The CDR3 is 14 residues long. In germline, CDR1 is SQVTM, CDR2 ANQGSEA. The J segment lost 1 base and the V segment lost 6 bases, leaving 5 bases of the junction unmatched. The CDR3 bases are TGCAGCGTGCGTCGACAGGGGGCGAACACTGAAGCTTTCTTT. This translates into CSVRRQGANTEAFF. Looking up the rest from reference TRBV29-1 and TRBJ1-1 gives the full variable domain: SAVISQKPSRDICQRGTSLTIQCQVDSQVTMMFWYRQQPGQSLTLIATANQGSEATYESGFVIDKFPISRPNLTFSTLTVSNMSPEDSSIYLCSVRRQGANTEAFFGQGTRLTVV.

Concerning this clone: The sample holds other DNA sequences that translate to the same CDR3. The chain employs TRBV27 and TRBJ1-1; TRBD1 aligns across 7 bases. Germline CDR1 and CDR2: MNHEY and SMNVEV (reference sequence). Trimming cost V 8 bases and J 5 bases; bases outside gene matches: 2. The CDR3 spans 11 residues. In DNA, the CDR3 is TGTGCCAGCTCCAGGGGGACTGAAGCTTTCTTT. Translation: CASSRGTEAFF.

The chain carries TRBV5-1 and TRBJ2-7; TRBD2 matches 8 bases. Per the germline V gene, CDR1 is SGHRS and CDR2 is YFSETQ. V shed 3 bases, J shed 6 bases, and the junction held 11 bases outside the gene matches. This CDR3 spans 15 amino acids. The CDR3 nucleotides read TGCGCCAGCAGCTGGCGGGGGGCAGGGTCGGTCGAGCAGTACTTC. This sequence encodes CASSWRGAGSVEQYF.

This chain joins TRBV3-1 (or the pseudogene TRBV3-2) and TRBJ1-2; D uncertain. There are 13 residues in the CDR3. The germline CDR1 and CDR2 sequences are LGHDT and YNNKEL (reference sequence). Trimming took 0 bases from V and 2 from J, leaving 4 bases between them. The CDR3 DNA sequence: TGTGCCAGCAGCCAAGACGGGAACTATGGCTACACCTTC. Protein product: CASSQDGNYGYTF.

As DNA, the CDR3 is TGTGCCAGCAGCTTGAGGGACAGGCCGAACACTGAAGCTTTCTTT. This codes for CASSLRDRPNTEAFF. This chain uses TRBV5-6 with TRBJ1-1; TRBD1 aligns across 8 bases. The germline V gene has CDR1 SGHDT and CDR2 YYEEEE. J lost 1 base, V lost 1 base, and 3 bases had no gene match. This CDR3 region has 15 residues.

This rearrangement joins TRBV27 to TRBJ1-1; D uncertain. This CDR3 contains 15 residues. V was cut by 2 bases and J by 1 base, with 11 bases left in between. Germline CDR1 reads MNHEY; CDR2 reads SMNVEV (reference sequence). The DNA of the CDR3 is TGTGCCAGCAGTTTAGACCCCGGCGGGAACACTGAAGCTTTCTTT. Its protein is CASSLDPGGNTEAFF.

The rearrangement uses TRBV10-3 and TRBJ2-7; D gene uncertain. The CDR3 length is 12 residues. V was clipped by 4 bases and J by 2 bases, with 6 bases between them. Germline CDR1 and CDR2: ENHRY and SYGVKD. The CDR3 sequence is CAISADTYEQYF. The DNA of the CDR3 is TGTGCCATCAGTGCTGACACCTACGAGCAGTACTTC.

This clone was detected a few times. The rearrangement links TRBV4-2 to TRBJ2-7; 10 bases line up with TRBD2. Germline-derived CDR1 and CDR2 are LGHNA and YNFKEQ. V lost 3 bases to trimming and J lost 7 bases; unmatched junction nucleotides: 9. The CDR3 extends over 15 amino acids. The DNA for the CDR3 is TGTGCCAGCAGCCAGAGGACTAGCGGCCCCAAGGAGCAGTACTTC. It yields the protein CASSQRTSGPKEQYF.

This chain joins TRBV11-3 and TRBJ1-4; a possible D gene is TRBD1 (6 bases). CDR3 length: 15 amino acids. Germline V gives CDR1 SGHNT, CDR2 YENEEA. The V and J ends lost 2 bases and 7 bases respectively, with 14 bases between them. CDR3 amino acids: CASSLSGGQGEKLFF. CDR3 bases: TGTGCCAGCAGCTTATCCGGGGGGCAGGGTGAAAAACTGTTTTTT.

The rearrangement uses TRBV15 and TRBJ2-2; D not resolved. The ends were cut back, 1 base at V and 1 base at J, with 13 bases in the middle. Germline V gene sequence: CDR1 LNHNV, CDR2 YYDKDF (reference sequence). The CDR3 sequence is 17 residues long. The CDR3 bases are TGTGCCACCAGCAGAGTTATGGGCAGTAAGAACACCGGGGAGCTGTTTTTT. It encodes CATSRVMGSKNTGELFF.